The sequence of this TCR beta chain was determined in a study of blood T cells in healthy people across ages. The CDR3 extends over 16 amino acids. Germline CDR1 and CDR2: SGHKS and YYEKEE (reference sequence). The ends lost 0 bases at V and 6 bases at J; junction bases unmatched: 3. Ranging in age from roughly 6 to 90, the donors were healthy Caucasian individuals from Russia. The total RNA that was extracted per sample amounted to at least 5.5 micrograms. A second about 6 to 12 cycle PCR used barcoded and J-beta primers. At least 2.5 million CDR3-containing paired-end reads were obtained per sample. Via MiXCR, TCRdb re-called the 5' RACE reads, giving one row per CDR3 protein. This table has roughly 1.6 million distinct CDR3 sequences, around 36% appearing once. Overall study findings and caveats: In long-lived donors, naive CD4+ cell counts and diversity exceeded those of aged donors.

This clonotype was detected many times. Antigen unknown. Sequenced sample: blood. The sequence was collected from a woman in her twenties or thirties in good health. V gene TRBV5-5 combines with J gene TRBJ2-1; 13 positions agree with TRBD2. The CDR3 DNA is TGTGCCAGCAGCTTGGGGGGACTAGCGGGGAGCAATGAGCAGTTCTTC. Amino acid sequence: CASSLGGLAGSNEQFF.